The 10 T cell receptor beta chains below were found in one sample sequenced in a study of blood T cells in healthy people across ages. Through a sample-barcoded 5' primer and a J-beta primer mix, a second PCR was run for roughly 7 to 11 cycles. TCRdb re-derived calls from the 5' RACE reads in MiXCR, one entry per CDR3 protein. The data show about 1.4 million distinct CDR3 sequences, roughly 64% seen once. The specimen was blood. Receptors were obtained from a man between 18 and 29 years old in good health.

This clonotype was detected only once. V is TRBV24-1 and J is TRBJ2-1, with 8 bases identical to TRBD1. Germline V gene sequence: CDR1 KGHDR, CDR2 SFDVKD. V lost 5 bases, J lost 6 bases, and 8 bases stayed unmatched. The CDR3 extends over 15 amino acids. The DNA of the CDR3 is TGTGCCACCAGTGTTGGTACAGGGGGATTCAATGAGCAGTTCTTC. This gives the protein CATSVGTGGFNEQFF.

This clonotype was picked up a small number of times. The chain combines TRBV4-3 with TRBJ2-1, with D perhaps matching TRBD2 (5 bases). Germline V gene data show CDR1 as LGHNA and CDR2 as YSLEER. V lost 0 bases and J 5 bases, leaving 11 bases between the germline ends. The CDR3 is made up of 15 amino acids. CDR3 amino acids: CASSQDLGSDNEQFF. CDR3 bases: TGCGCCAGCAGCCAAGATTTGGGGAGCGACAATGAGCAGTTCTTC.

The chain has TRBV6-2 or TRBV6-3 and TRBJ1-2, with 7 bases lining up with TRBD1. V shed 11 bases, J shed 6 bases, and the junction held 9 bases outside the gene matches. Germline V gene data show CDR1 as MNHEY and CDR2 as SVGEGT. The CDR3 is 12 residues long. CDR3 nucleotide sequence: TGTGCCGGAGGGGGCTGGGCGGATGGCTACACCTTC. This encodes CAGGGWADGYTF.

V usage is TRBV9 and J usage is TRBJ2-7; 7 bases are shared with TRBD2. Germline CDR1 reads SGDLS; CDR2 reads YYNGEE. V shed 0 bases and J 1 base; nucleotides not matched to a gene: 10. The CDR3 has 17 residues. CDR3 in amino acids: CASSVAATLAGSYEQYF. In DNA, the CDR3 is TGTGCCAGCAGCGTAGCGGCCACTTTAGCGGGTTCCTACGAGCAGTACTTC.

This clonotype was seen repeatedly, ten times or more. The chain recombines TRBV3-1 with TRBJ1-5; D gene ambiguous. The V end lost 2 bases, the J end lost 1 base, and 6 bases lay between the germline ends. The CDR3 spans 14 residues. Looked up from germline, CDR1 is LGHDT and CDR2 is YNNKEL (reference sequence). The CDR3 nucleotides are TGTGCCAGCAGCCAACGGCACAGCAATCAGCCCCAGCATTTT. This codes for CASSQRHSNQPQHF.

This chain connects TRBV29-1 to TRBJ2-5, with a tentative D call TRBD2 (5 bases). The J call may be in error: the DNA end matches TRBJ2-7 better. Germline V gives CDR1 SQVTM, CDR2 ANQGSEA. This CDR3 has 14 amino acids. The CDR3 DNA sequence: TGCAGCGTTGACGGTGCGGACGAGGGTAGCGAGCAGTACTTC. Protein sequence: CSVDGADEGSEQYF.

This clonotype appeared a few times. The chain recombines TRBV29-1 with TRBJ2-5; unclear D gene. Deletions cut 7 bases from V and 3 bases from J, with 9 bases between. The CDR3 spans 11 residues. Germline values: CDR1 SQVTM, CDR2 ANQGSEA. CDR3 nucleotide sequence: TGCAGCGGTGGTAGGGAAGAGACCCAGTACTTC. Protein sequence: CSGGREETQYF.

This clonotype was seen once. The chain joins TRBV12-3 or TRBV12-4 to TRBJ1-5; D is unresolved. This CDR3 spans 11 amino acids. V gave up 6 bases and J gave up 9 bases, with 9 bases separating them. DNA for the CDR3: TGTGCCAGCAGCCCTCGGGGGCCCCAGCATTTT. This encodes CASSPRGPQHF.

Here the CDR3 reads CSAYSSDLNTEAFF. Here the CDR3 DNA reads TGCAGTGCTTACTCGTCAGATCTGAACACTGAAGCTTTCTTT. The chain combines TRBV20-1 with TRBJ1-1; D unresolved. Trimming took off 5 bases at V and 0 bases at J, with 13 bases between the two ends. CDR1 and CDR2 from the germline V gene are DFQATT and SNEGSKA (reference sequence). This CDR3 comprises 14 residues.

This clonotype has a single count. J is TRBJ1-5 and V is TRBV7-9; 7 nucleotides line up with TRBD1. This CDR3 spans 17 amino acids. V lost 5 bases, J lost 2 bases, and 12 bases stayed unmatched. Germline values: CDR1 SEHNR, CDR2 FQNEAQ (reference sequence). The CDR3 coding sequence is TGTGCCAGCAGCCCGAACGCAGGGGGGAGAGGCAATCAGCCCCAGCATTTT. Protein: CASSPNAGGRGNQPQHF.